This T cell receptor beta chain came from a study of blood T cell repertoires in COVID-19. This CDR3 is built from 14 residues. V lost 8 bases and J lost 7, with 20 bases in between. CDR1 and CDR2 from the germline V gene are LNHDA and SQIVND (reference sequence). Some clones are missing from TCRdb's copy, which holds only in-frame ones; the method was immunoSEQ multiplex PCR. The sample has approximately 140,000 clones, less than 80% seen once. This receptor was identified in a man between 60 and 70 years old with acute or convalescent COVID-19. This chain joins TRBV19 and TRBJ1-1; a weak D match, TRBD1 (5 bases). The sequenced sample consisted of peripheral blood. The DNA for the CDR3 is TGTGCCAGTGGGAATTGGCAGGGTAAGAGTGAAGCTTTCTTT. Its translation: CASGNWQGKSEAFF.